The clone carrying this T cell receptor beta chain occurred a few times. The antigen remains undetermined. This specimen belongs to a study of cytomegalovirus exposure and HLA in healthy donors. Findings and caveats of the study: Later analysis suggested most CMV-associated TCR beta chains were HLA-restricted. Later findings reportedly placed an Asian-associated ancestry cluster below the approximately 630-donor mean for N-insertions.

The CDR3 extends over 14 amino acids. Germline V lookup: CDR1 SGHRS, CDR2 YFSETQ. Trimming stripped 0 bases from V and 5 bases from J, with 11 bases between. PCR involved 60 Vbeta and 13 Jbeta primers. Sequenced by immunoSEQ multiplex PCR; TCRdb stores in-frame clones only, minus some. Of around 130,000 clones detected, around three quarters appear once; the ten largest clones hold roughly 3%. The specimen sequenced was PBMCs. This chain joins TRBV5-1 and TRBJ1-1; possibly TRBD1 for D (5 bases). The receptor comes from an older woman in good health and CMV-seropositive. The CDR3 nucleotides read TGCGCCAGCAGCTTGGGGCAGGGAAGGACTGAAGCTTTCTTT. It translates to CASSLGQGRTEAFF.